The 14 T cell receptor beta chains below all came from one sample that was sequenced in a study of T cell repertoires in cytomegalovirus infection. No antigens are known for them. MiXCR, run by TCRdb on the reads, gives a single entry per CDR3 protein. The sample holds approximately 120,000 distinct CDR3 sequences, about 32% seen once. The material was CD8+ T cells from cultured PBMCs, obtained from culture after CMV antigen stimulation. These TCRs come from a human donor in good health (CMV status not recorded). Some clones in this sample may be carry-over from other donors' samples.

This clonotype has just a few counts. The chain recombines TRBV19 with TRBJ1-1; TRBD1 matches at 10 bases. Germline trimming cut 5 bases from V and 6 bases from J; bases unmatched to any gene: 9. Germline-derived CDR1 and CDR2 are LNHDA and SQIVND (reference sequence). The CDR3 is made up of 15 amino acids. CDR3 sequence (DNA): TGTGCCAGTAGTCCAAACTCGGGACAGGGGCCTGAAGCTTTCTTT. It translates to CASSPNSGQGPEAFF.

This clonotype has just a few counts. This rearrangement joins TRBV5-1 to TRBJ2-1; 12 bases map to TRBD2. CDR3 length: 15 residues. Germline trimming cut 4 bases from V and 6 bases from J; bases unmatched to any gene: 5. Germline V lookup: CDR1 SGHRS, CDR2 YFSETQ. This CDR3 is CASSPSGGAGNEQFF. The DNA of the CDR3 is TGCGCCAGCAGCCCTAGCGGGGGGGCTGGCAATGAGCAGTTCTTC.

This clonotype has only a few counts. The chain links TRBV11-3 to TRBJ2-1, with 7 bases lining up with TRBD1. In germline, CDR1 is SGHNT, CDR2 YENEEA. J gave up 8 bases and V 5 bases, and 3 bases lay outside the gene matches. The CDR3 has 12 residues. Here the CDR3 reads CASSPGGYEQFF. CDR3 coding DNA: TGTGCCAGCAGCCCAGGGGGTTATGAGCAGTTCTTC.

V usage is TRBV6-2 or TRBV6-3 and J usage is TRBJ1-2, with D perhaps matching TRBD1 (5 bases). This CDR3 is built from 14 residues. Germline CDR1 is MNHEY and CDR2 is SVGEGT. Trimming removed 6 bases from V and 0 bases from J, with 11 bases in between. The CDR3 bases are TGTGCCAGCAGCGGGGCCGCAGCTAACTATGGCTACACCTTC. This encodes CASSGAAANYGYTF.

The genes are TRBV27 and TRBJ1-1; D unclear. Trimming shortened V by 6 bases and J by 7 bases, and 15 bases separated the two germline ends. This CDR3 spans 13 amino acids. Per germline, CDR1 MNHEY and CDR2 SMNVEV (reference sequence). The CDR3 here is CASRSLGNVEAFF. In DNA, the CDR3 is TGTGCCAGCAGGAGCCTAGGGAACGTTGAAGCTTTCTTT.

This clonotype was seen a handful of times. The J gene is TRBJ1-1, the V gene TRBV5-1; D gene uncertain. Trimming shortened V by 1 base and J by 1 base, and 8 bases separated the two germline ends. Germline V gene lookup returns CDR1 SGHRS and CDR2 YFSETQ. This CDR3 is built from 14 residues. The CDR3: CASSLNRPNTEAFF. For the CDR3, the DNA is TGCGCCAGCAGCTTGAACAGACCGAACACTGAAGCTTTCTTT. The complete variable domain, with remaining parts taken from reference TRBV5-1 and TRBJ1-1, reads KAGVTQTPRYLIKTRGQQVTLSCSPISGHRSVSWYQQTPGQGLQFLFEYFSETQRNKGNFPGRFSGRQFSNSRSEMNVSTLELGDSALYLCASSLNRPNTEAFFGQGTRLTVV.

The V and J genes are TRBV27 and TRBJ2-7, with TRBD2 matching over 7 bases. Germline-derived CDR1 and CDR2 are MNHEY and SMNVEV (reference sequence). The V and J ends lost 5 bases and 4 bases, in that order; junction bases with no gene match: 5. The CDR3 covers 13 residues. DNA for the CDR3: TGTGCCAGCAGTCCGGGACTAATATACGAGCAGTACTTC. Its protein is CASSPGLIYEQYF.

The chain employs TRBV6-1 and TRBJ2-7; 13 nucleotides line up with TRBD2. V lost 8 bases, J lost 2 bases, and 3 bases stayed unmatched. Germline V gene data show CDR1 as MNHNS and CDR2 as SASEGT. The CDR3 is 14 residues long. The CDR3 sequence: CASRGLAGTYEQYF. As DNA, the CDR3 is TGTGCCAGCCGGGGACTAGCGGGGACCTACGAGCAGTACTTC.

There are a few counts of this clonotype. V usage is TRBV7-9 and J usage is TRBJ1-1; tentatively, D is TRBD1 (6 bases). There are 12 residues in the CDR3. The germline CDR1 and CDR2 sequences are SEHNR and FQNEAQ (reference sequence). Trimming shortened V by 5 bases and J by 7 bases, and 11 bases separated the two germline ends. This CDR3 reads CASSPQGLEAFF. In DNA, the CDR3 is TGTGCCAGCAGCCCACAGGGTCTTGAAGCTTTCTTT.

The V call is TRBV5-1, the J call TRBJ1-6; a possible D gene is TRBD1 (5 bases). The V and J ends lost 0 bases and 4 bases respectively, with 11 bases between them. Germline-derived CDR1 and CDR2 are SGHRS and YFSETQ. The CDR3 is made up of 16 amino acids. CDR3 protein: CASSLAGLRYNSPLHF. Here the CDR3 DNA reads TGCGCCAGCAGCTTGGCGGGACTGAGATATAATTCACCCCTCCACTTT.

This chain joins TRBV3-1 and TRBJ2-3; 12 nucleotides match TRBD2. The germline CDR1 and CDR2 sequences are LGHDT and YNNKEL (reference sequence). The V and J ends lost 0 bases and 3 bases, in that order; junction bases with no gene match: 22. This CDR3 has 23 residues. The CDR3 DNA sequence: TGTGCCAGCAGCCAAGATTACGTCCCGGTGCGGGCCACGGGGACTAGCGGGACAGATACGCAGTATTTT. Protein: CASSQDYVPVRATGTSGTDTQYF.

This sequence joins TRBV6-2 or TRBV6-3 and TRBJ2-2; D gene uncertain. Trimming left V 7 bases short and J 3 bases short, with 9 bases between. The CDR3 totals 13 residues. CDR1 MNHEY and CDR2 SVGEGT come from the germline V gene. Written as DNA, the CDR3 is TGTGCCAGCAATCTCGATTACACCGGGGAGCTGTTTTTT. Residues: CASNLDYTGELFF.

This clonotype was seen a few times. The chain has TRBV19 and TRBJ1-2; D ambiguous. The CDR3 is made up of 11 amino acids. CDR1 is LNHDA and CDR2 is SQIVND in the germline V gene (reference sequence). Deletions cut 9 bases from V and 2 bases from J, with 7 bases between. Here the CDR3 reads CASLGNYGYTF. The CDR3 nucleotides read TGTGCCAGCCTGGGGAACTATGGCTACACCTTC.

This clonotype was seen only once. V gene TRBV3-1 combines with J gene TRBJ2-1, with 8 bases lining up with TRBD2. CDR1 LGHDT and CDR2 YNNKEL come from the germline V gene (reference sequence). Trimming took 4 bases from V and 4 from J; bases not matched to a gene: 6. The CDR3 has 15 residues. The CDR3 region has the DNA TGTGCCAGCAGCCTTGGACTAGCTCTGTACAATGAGCAGTTCTTC. It translates to CASSLGLALYNEQFF.